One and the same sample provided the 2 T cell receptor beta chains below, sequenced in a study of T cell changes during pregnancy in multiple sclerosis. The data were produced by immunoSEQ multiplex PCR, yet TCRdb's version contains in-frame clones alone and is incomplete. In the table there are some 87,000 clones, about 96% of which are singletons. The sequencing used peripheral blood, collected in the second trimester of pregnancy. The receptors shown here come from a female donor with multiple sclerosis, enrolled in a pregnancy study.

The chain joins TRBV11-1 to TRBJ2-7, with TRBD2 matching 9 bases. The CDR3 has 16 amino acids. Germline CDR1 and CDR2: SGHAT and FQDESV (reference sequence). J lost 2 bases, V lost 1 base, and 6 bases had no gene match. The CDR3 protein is CASSLEPGLATYEQYF. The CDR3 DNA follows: TGTGCCAGCAGCTTAGAACCGGGACTAGCTACCTACGAGCAGTACTTC. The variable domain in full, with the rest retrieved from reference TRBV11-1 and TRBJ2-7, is EAEVAQSPRYKITEKSQAVAFWCDPISGHATLYWYRQILGQGPELLVQFQDESVVDDSQLPKDRFSAERLKGVDSTLKIQPAELGDSAMYLCASSLEPGLATYEQYFGPGTRLTVT.

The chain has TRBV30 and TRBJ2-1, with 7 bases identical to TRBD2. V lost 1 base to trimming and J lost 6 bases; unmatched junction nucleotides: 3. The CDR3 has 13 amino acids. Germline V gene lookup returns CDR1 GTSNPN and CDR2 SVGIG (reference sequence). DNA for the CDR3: TGTGCCTGGAGTGGGGAGGGGAGCAATGAGCAGTTCTTC. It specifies CAWSGEGSNEQFF.